Given below is one T cell receptor (beta chain) in context. Its specificity is unknown. Produced via immunoSEQ multiplex PCR; TCRdb's table is partial and in-frame only. Of 75,000 to 100,000 clones in the sample, roughly nine tenths are singletons; the top ten hold 3% to 4%. CDR3 length: 17 amino acids. Germline V gives CDR1 SGHVS, CDR2 FNYEAQ. V shed 0 bases and J shed 4 bases, with 18 bases lying between them. These data come from a study of OX40 agonist ivuxolimab in advanced cancers. About the research overall: At doses from 0.01 to 10 mg/kg, patients were given intravenous ivuxolimab every 2 weeks.

Study-wide results and caveats: Patients with a partial response at 0.1-3.0 mg/kg had among the lowest clonal expansion. Some nonresponders additionally presented with little normalized T-cell clonal expansion.

This clonotype originated in an adult with an advanced solid tumor such as melanoma, head and neck, liver or kidney cancer. The V gene is TRBV7-6, the J gene TRBJ1-1; D call uncertain. The input for sequencing was CD4+ or CD8+ T cells sorted from blood, taken in a trial of the OX40 agonist ivuxolimab. The DNA for the CDR3 is TGTGCCAGCAGCTTAGCTCCGAAAGAGAGCCGGATCACTGAAGCTTTCTTT. Residues: CASSLAPKESRITEAFF.